One sample yielded the 8 T cell receptor beta chains listed below, sequenced in a study of human T cells and chemical hapten exposure. From the RACE reads, TCRdb called clonotypes with MiXCR, one entry per CDR3 protein. The table includes around 340,000 distinct CDR3 sequences, around 7% detected once. Specified time point: patch test 1, 2 weeks after DPC sensitization. Treatment noted: therapeutic diphenylcyclopropenone sensitization with weekly scalp DPC. Sequenced material: whole blood, taken in connection with sensitization to the hapten diphenylcyclopropenone (DPC). The receptors shown here come from a woman under 30 with alopecia areata. Some clones in this sample may be carry-over from other donors' samples.

The chain links TRBV12-5 to TRBJ1-1; D possibly corresponds to TRBD1 (5 bases). V was clipped by 6 bases and J by 4 bases, with 9 bases between them. This CDR3 has 12 amino acids. Germline assignment: CDR1 LGHNT and CDR2 FRNRAP. In DNA, the CDR3 is TGTGCTAGTGGCACCACAGGCACTGAAGCTTTCTTT. It specifies CASGTTGTEAFF.

A few counts support this clonotype. The CDR3 sequence is CATSRGGPDSTDTQYF. CDR3 bases: TGTGCCACCAGCAGAGGAGGCCCCGATAGCACAGATACGCAGTATTTT. The V call is TRBV15, the J call TRBJ2-3, with D hard to call. This CDR3 is built from 16 residues. The germline V and J ends were trimmed by 1 base and 0 bases, with 11 bases remaining between them. Germline V gene data show CDR1 as LNHNV and CDR2 as YYDKDF (reference sequence).

This clonotype was found many times. The chain carries TRBV7-6 and TRBJ2-1, with a tentative D call TRBD1 (6 bases). V shed 5 bases and J shed 6 bases, with 11 bases lying between them. Germline CDR1 is SGHVS and CDR2 is FNYEAQ. This CDR3 has 13 amino acids. The CDR3 here is CASSKQGFNEQFF. The CDR3 nucleotides read TGTGCCAGCAGCAAACAGGGATTCAATGAGCAGTTCTTC.

This clonotype showed up just a few times. The chain recombines TRBV2 with TRBJ1-2; 7 bases line up with TRBD1. The CDR3 spans 13 residues. Germline CDR1 and CDR2: SNHLY and FYNNEI. J was trimmed by 4 bases and V by 9 bases; bases with no gene match: 8. Here the CDR3 reads CASSGTEIYGYTF. The CDR3 DNA is TGTGCCAGTTCCGGGACAGAGATCTATGGCTACACCTTC.

This clonotype was seen at least ten times. The V and J genes are TRBV18 and TRBJ2-2; D is perhaps TRBD1 (6 bases). V lost 2 bases and J lost 0, with 10 bases in between. The length of the CDR3 is 16 residues. Germline V CDR1 and CDR2: KGHSH, LQKENI. The CDR3 bases are TGTGCCAGCTCACCAACCGGGACACCGAACACCGGGGAGCTGTTTTTT. Its translation: CASSPTGTPNTGELFF.

This rearrangement joins TRBV6-5 to TRBJ2-7, with D perhaps matching TRBD2 (7 bases). Looked up from germline, CDR1 is MNHEY and CDR2 is SVGAGI. This CDR3 is 15 amino acids long. V was trimmed by 7 bases and J by 5 bases, leaving 21 bases between them. The CDR3 coding sequence is TGTGCCAGCACCCAAGGGGGGGGGCCCTTAGACGAGCAGTACTTC. Its translation: CASTQGGGPLDEQYF.

The chain carries TRBV5-1 and TRBJ1-1; D perhaps matches TRBD1 (5 bases). CDR3 length equals 14 residues. Germline V gives CDR1 SGHRS, CDR2 YFSETQ. Trimming left V 4 bases short and J 1 base short, with 11 bases between. The CDR3 nucleotides are TGCGCCAGCAGCGCGGGACCGACGAACACTGAAGCTTTCTTT. Residues: CASSAGPTNTEAFF.

The rearrangement uses TRBV9 and TRBJ2-3, with unresolved D. The CDR3 runs to 15 residues. The V gene's germline CDR1 is SGDLS and CDR2 YYNGEE. V shed 3 bases and J shed 2 bases, with 13 bases lying between them. The CDR3 protein is CASSDSSHATDTQYF. DNA for the CDR3: TGTGCCAGCAGCGATAGTAGCCACGCCACAGATACGCAGTATTTT.